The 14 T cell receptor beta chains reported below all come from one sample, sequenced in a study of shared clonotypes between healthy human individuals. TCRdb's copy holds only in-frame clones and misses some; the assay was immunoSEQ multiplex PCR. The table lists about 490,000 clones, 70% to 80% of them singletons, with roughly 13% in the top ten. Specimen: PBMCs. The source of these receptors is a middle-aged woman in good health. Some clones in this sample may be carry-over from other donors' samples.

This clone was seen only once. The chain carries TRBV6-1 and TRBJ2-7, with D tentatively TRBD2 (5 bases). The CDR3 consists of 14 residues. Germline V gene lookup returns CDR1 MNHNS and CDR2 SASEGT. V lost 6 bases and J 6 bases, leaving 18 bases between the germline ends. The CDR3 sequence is CASSELVFVGEQYF. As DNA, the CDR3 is TGTGCCAGCAGCGAACTAGTTTTTGTTGGCGAGCAGTACTTC.

CDR3 bases: TGTGCCAGCAGTACGCGGACTAGCGGGAGCGATGAGCAGTTCTTC. Residues: CASSTRTSGSDEQFF. The chain employs TRBV4-2 and TRBJ2-1, with 13 bases that match TRBD2. CDR3 size: 15 residues. J gave up 8 bases and V 6 bases, and 7 bases lay outside the gene matches. Germline V CDR1 and CDR2: LGHNA, YNFKEQ.

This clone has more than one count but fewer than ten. CDR3 amino acids: CSVVRRFPEETQYF. CDR3 bases: TGCAGCGTTGTCCGGCGATTTCCCGAAGAGACCCAGTACTTC. J is TRBJ2-5 and V is TRBV29-1; no firm D call. Germline CDR1 SQVTM, CDR2 ANQGSEA. The CDR3 consists of 14 residues. V was pared by 4 bases and J by 3 bases, with 15 bases between.

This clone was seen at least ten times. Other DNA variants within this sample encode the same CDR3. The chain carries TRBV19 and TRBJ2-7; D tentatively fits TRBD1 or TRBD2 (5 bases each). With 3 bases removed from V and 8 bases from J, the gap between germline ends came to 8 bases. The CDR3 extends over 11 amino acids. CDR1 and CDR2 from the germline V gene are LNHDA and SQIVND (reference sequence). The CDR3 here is CASSIGGQQYF. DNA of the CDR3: TGTGCCAGTAGTATTGGGGGACAGCAGTACTTC. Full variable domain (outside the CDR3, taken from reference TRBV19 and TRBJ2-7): DGGITQSPKYLFRKEGQNVTLSCEQNLNHDAMYWYRQDPGQGLRLIYYSQIVNDFQKGDIAEGYSVSREKKESFPLTVTSAQKNPTAFYLCASSIGGQQYFGPGTRLTVT.

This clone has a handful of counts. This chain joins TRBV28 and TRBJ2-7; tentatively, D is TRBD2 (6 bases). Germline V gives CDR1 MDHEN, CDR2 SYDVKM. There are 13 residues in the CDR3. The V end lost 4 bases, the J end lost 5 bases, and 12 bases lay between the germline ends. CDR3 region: CASSYGSPNEQYF. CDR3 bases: TGTGCCAGCAGTTACGGGAGCCCTAACGAGCAGTACTTC.

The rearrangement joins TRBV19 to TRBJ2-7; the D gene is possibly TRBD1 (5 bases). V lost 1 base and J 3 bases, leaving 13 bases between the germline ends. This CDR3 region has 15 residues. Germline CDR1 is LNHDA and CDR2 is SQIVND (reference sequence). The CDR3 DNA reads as TGTGCCAGTAGTATAGGCACCGGACACGGCTACGAGCAGTACTTC. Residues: CASSIGTGHGYEQYF.

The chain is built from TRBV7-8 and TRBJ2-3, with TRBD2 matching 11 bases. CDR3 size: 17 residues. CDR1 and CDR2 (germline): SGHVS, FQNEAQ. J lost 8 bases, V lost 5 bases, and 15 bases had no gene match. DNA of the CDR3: TGTGCCAGCAGCCCCCGGACTAGCGGGTCCCATAGGGGTACGCAGTATTTT. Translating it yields CASSPRTSGSHRGTQYF. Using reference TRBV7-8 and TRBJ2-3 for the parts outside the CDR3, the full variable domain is GAGVSQSPRYKVAKRGQDVALRCDPISGHVSLFWYQQALGQGPEFLTYFQNEAQLDKSGLPSDRFFAERPEGSVSTLKIQRTQQEDSAVYLCASSPRTSGSHRGTQYFGPGTRLTVL.

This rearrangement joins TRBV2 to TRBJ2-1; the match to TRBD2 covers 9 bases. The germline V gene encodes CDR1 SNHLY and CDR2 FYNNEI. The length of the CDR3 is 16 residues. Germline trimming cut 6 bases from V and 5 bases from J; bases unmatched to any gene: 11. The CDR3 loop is CASSVVAGARNNEQFF. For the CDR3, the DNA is TGTGCCAGCAGCGTAGTAGCGGGAGCTAGAAACAATGAGCAGTTCTTC.

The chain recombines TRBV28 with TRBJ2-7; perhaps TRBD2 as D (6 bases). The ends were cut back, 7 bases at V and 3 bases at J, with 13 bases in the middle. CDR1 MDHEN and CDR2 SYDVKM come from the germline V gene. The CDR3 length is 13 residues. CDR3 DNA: TGTGCCAGCACCCCCCCGGGAGTCTACGAGCAGTACTTC. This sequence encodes CASTPPGVYEQYF.

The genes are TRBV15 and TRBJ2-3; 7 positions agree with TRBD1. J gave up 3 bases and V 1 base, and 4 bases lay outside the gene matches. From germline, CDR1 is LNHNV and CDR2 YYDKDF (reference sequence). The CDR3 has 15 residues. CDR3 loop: CATSRGGTATDTQYF. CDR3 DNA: TGTGCCACCAGCAGAGGTGGGACAGCGACAGATACGCAGTATTTT.

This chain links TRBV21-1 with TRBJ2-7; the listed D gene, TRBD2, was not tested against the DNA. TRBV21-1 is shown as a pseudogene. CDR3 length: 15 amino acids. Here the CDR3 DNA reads TGTGCCAGCAGCGAGCGGACTAGCGATAGCTACGAGCAGTACTTC. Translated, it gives CASSERTSDSYEQYF.

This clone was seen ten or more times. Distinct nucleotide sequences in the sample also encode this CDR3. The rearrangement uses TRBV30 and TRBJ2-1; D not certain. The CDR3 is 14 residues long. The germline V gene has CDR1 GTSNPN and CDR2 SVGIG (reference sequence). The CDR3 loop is CALQRQSSYNEQFF. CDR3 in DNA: TGTGCGCTGCAAAGGCAGAGCTCCTACAATGAGCAGTTCTTC.

The CDR3 DNA follows: TGTGCCAGCAGTTACTCCGAGAGGACAGGGGACGGGGTGCAGTTCTTC. Its protein product is CASSYSERTGDGVQFF. V and J are TRBV6-6 and TRBJ2-1; 9 nucleotides line up with TRBD1. Germline CDR1 MNHNY, CDR2 SVGAGI (reference sequence). V shed 0 bases, J shed 12 bases, and the junction held 12 bases outside the gene matches. The CDR3 sequence is 16 residues long.

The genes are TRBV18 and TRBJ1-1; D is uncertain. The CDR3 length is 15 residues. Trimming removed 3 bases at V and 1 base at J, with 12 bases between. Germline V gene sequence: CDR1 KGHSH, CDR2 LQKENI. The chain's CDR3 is CASSPAGVRNTEAFF. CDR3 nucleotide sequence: TGTGCCAGCTCACCCGCTGGGGTTCGGAACACTGAAGCTTTCTTT.